The 2 T cell receptor beta chains reported below all come from one sample, sequenced in a study of T-cell reconstitution after alpha-beta-depleted transplantation in children (dated by TCRdb to between 2015 and 2016). The library was built by means of PCR. The instrument given in TCRdb is Illumina HiSeq 2500. Molecular barcoding was employed in the preparation of TCR libraries, with unique molecular identifiers being used to normalize TCRbeta repertoire quantification. In-frame beta chains were kept once TCRdb had trimmed the public reads at Q25 with fastp and called clones with MiXCR. Rows matching on CDR3 protein sequence are summarized as one entry with the most common DNA and genes. The sample table lists roughly 400,000 distinct CDR3 sequences, around 21% of them with a count of one. The ten biggest clones cover less than 4.5% of the sample. Specimen: PBMCs from the stem cell graft donor, collected from the stem cell graft. These receptors were collected from a human donor who donated a stem cell graft to a child with acute myeloid leukemia.

The chain has TRBV20-1 and TRBJ2-6; D might be TRBD1 (6 bases). The CDR3 runs to 18 residues. CDR1 is DFQATT, CDR2 SNEGSKA, per germline (reference sequence). Trimming cost V 6 bases and J 1 base, with 22 bases left between them. CDR3 DNA: TGCAGTGCCCCCCGCTCCGGGACACTAAGATCTGGGGCCAACGTCCTGACTTTC. It codes for CSAPRSGTLRSGANVLTF.

In DNA, the CDR3 is TGTGCCACCAGCAGGTACGCCCGGGGGGCCCAAGAGCAGTTCTTC. It codes for CATSRYARGAQEQFF. The chain carries TRBV15 and TRBJ2-1; maybe TRBD2 (7 bases). This CDR3 spans 15 amino acids. Germline loops: CDR1 LNHNV, CDR2 YYDKDF (reference sequence). V dropped 3 bases and J dropped 10 bases, with 19 bases sitting between them.